This TCR beta chain appears in the sequencing data of a study of graft-versus-host responses after intestinal transplantation. Study background: The study gave all recipients anti-thymocyte globulin induction, then tacrolimus and steroids for 2 to 3 years. Study-level findings and limits: GvH clones detected in recipient marrow included some appearing first in ileum or blood. Allograft graft-versus-host to host-versus-graft clonal ratios ran high in patients with graft-donor T cell macrochimerism. Early post-transplant HvG declines showed an association with peak circulating GvH clone levels.

About this clone: The antigen is unknown.

This CDR3 spans 15 amino acids. Germline CDR1 MNHNS, CDR2 SASEGT. Trimming removed 6 bases from V and 3 bases from J; junction bases left unmatched: 8. Sequenced by immunoSEQ multiplex PCR; TCRdb stores in-frame clones only, minus some. The sample contains some 140,000 clones, approximately 92% of which appear only once. The starting material was unstimulated CD4+ T cells sorted from spleen or lymph node cells, obtained before intestinal transplant. The sequence was collected from a human donor who received an intestinal transplant. The chain employs TRBV6-1 and TRBJ2-7; TRBD1 aligns across 10 bases. The CDR3 region is CASRVGQGVFYEQYF. The CDR3 DNA is TGTGCCAGCAGGGTCGGACAGGGGGTGTTCTACGAGCAGTACTTC.